The clone carrying this T cell receptor (beta chain) was found many times. From the 5' RACE reads, TCRdb called clonotypes with MiXCR, one entry per CDR3 protein. This table has a few hundred thousand distinct CDR3 sequences, 4.1% appearing once. The sample comes from a study of T cells after yellow fever vaccination. Germline CDR1 and CDR2: SGDLS and YYNGEE. CDR3 length: 15 amino acids. V dropped 0 bases and J dropped 4 bases, with 11 bases sitting between them. This receptor was obtained from a man aged 18 to 29 who received the YFV17D yellow fever vaccine. This rearrangement joins TRBV9 to TRBJ2-1; D may be TRBD2 (7 bases). Here the sequenced sample was PBMCs, taken 5 days after the yellow fever booster vaccination. CDR3 bases: TGTGCCAGCAGCGTAGCCGGGGGGCAGTACAATGAGCAGTTCTTC. Translation gives CASSVAGGQYNEQFF.